This TCR beta chain was documented in a study of T cells after yellow fever vaccination. At the level of the study: In the case of low-cell-number fractions, SMART-Seq v4 Ultra Low Input was used for preparation.

Points from the study as a whole: Boosting was followed by the reappearance of most primary-vaccination clones (around 96% CD4, around 90% CD8). Of the clonotypes, a small share occurred in both CD4 and CD8 compartments. Faster peaking, at day 5 versus 15, marked a secondary response that was weaker.

Germline V gene sequence: CDR1 SEHNR, CDR2 FQNEAQ (reference sequence). This CDR3 has 14 amino acids. Trimming took 3 bases from V and 1 from J, leaving 10 bases between them. This clonotype turned up a few times. Antigen specificity is unknown. Each CDR3 protein is one row after TCRdb ran MiXCR on the 5' RACE reads. Among 240,000 or so distinct CDR3 sequences listed, 6.9% were seen once. This TCR came from a man aged 25 to 40 who received the YFV17D yellow fever vaccine. This sample comprised CD4+ T cells sorted from PBMCs, obtained 15 days after the yellow fever booster vaccination. J is TRBJ2-7 and V is TRBV7-9; tentative D call: TRBD2 (5 bases). Here the CDR3 reads CASSFMAGSYEQYF. The DNA of the CDR3 is TGTGCCAGCAGCTTCATGGCGGGTTCCTACGAGCAGTACTTC.